A selection of T cell receptor beta chains follows, all from one sample in a study of PD-L1 blockade in urothelial cancer. This table comes from immunoSEQ multiplex PCR, and its TCRdb copy is limited to in-frame clones, with some not included. The data contain roughly 49,000 clones, roughly 84% of them singletons. The sample consisted of PBMCs, taken around atezolizumab (anti-PD-L1) treatment. The receptors originated from a man in his sixties with urothelial cancer. Both conserved end residues are trimmed from each CDR3.

J: TRBJ2-1; V: TRBV5-1; CDR3: ASSSGHKTSPYNEQF
J: TRBJ2-3; V: TRBV27; CDR3: ASSSNSGRRTDTQY
J: TRBJ1-3; V: TRBV10-3; CDR3: AITRDRASGNTIY
J: TRBJ2-5; V: TRBV18; CDR3: ASSATTGGVLETQY
J: TRBJ1-2; V: TRBV27; CDR3: ASSLSPDIGAVYGYT
J: TRBJ1-1; V: TRBV6-1; CDR3: ASSEAMWEDTEAF
J: TRBJ2-7; V: TRBV2; CDR3: ASSEDVTSGRTTYEQY
J: TRBJ2-7; V: TRBV5-6; CDR3: ASSLFIRSSYEQY
J: TRBJ1-2; V: TRBV27; CDR3: ASGFLRGFGGGYT
J: TRBJ1-2; V: TRBV6-1; CDR3: AIGTGGYGYT
J: TRBJ1-3; V: TRBV4-1; CDR3: ASSQDSLASGNTIY
J: TRBJ2-2; V: TRBV6-1; CDR3: ASSPDRVVRELF
J: TRBJ1-1; V: TRBV6-5; CDR3: ASSYETEAF
J: TRBJ2-4; V: TRBV4-1; CDR3: ASSSEEQGLGQNIQY
J: TRBJ2-7; V: TRBV19; CDR3: ASSVNRGRLYEQY
J: TRBJ2-1; V: TRBV2; CDR3: ASSRLGEQF
J: TRBJ2-1; V: TRBV5-1; CDR3: ASSLVPGVNEQF
J: TRBJ1-1; V: TRBV2; CDR3: ASNRTGGVTEAF
J: TRBJ1-6; V: TRBV7-2; CDR3: ASSPQMFVGSSYNSPLH
J: TRBJ2-7; V: TRBV5-8; CDR3: ASSTGGQGMNEQY
J: TRBJ2-1; V: TRBV9; CDR3: ASSVAWRSSYNEQF
J: TRBJ1-2; V: TRBV29-1; CDR3: SSMGGNYGYT
J: TRBJ2-2; V: TRBV18; CDR3: ASTREVNTGELF
J: TRBJ2-5; V: TRBV7-6; CDR3: ASSSDGTELQETQY
J: TRBJ2-5; V: TRBV21-1; CDR3: ASRGLAFQETQY
J: TRBJ2-3; V: TRBV2; CDR3: ASSVPSGSYTQY
J: TRBJ1-3; V: TRBV15; CDR3: ATSRRTGNSGNTIY
J: TRBJ2-7; V: TRBV7-2; CDR3: ASSFWPSGILTYEQY
J: TRBJ2-1; V: TRBV5-1; CDR3: ASSPIGGGSYNEQF
J: TRBJ1-3; V: TRBV14; CDR3: ASSQAGGFGNTIY
J: TRBJ2-2; V: TRBV7-3; CDR3: ASSSRVAGELF
J: TRBJ1-3; V: TRBV7-3; CDR3: ASSDGSVLGGNTIY
J: TRBJ1-2; V: TRBV27; CDR3: ASSLAPQGYGYT
J: TRBJ1-5; V: TRBV23-1; CDR3: ASRQQGCQPQH